Shown below are 9 T cell receptor beta chains from a single sample sequenced in a study of T cell changes during pregnancy in multiple sclerosis. TCRdb's copy holds only in-frame clones and misses some; the assay was immunoSEQ multiplex PCR. The repertoire consists of just over 50,000 clones, with approximately 94% occurring once and the leading ten covering around 0.58%. The material was CD4+ T cells from peripheral blood mononuclear cells, obtained in the second trimester of pregnancy. Receptors originate from a female donor with multiple sclerosis, enrolled in a pregnancy study.

The chain links TRBV5-1 to TRBJ2-5; D remains ambiguous. The CDR3 is 14 residues long. Per germline, CDR1 SGHRS and CDR2 YFSETQ. With 0 bases removed from V and 5 bases from J, the gap between germline ends came to 11 bases. The CDR3 nucleotides read TGCGCCAGCAGCTTGGGTACGGGTAGGGAGACCCAGTACTTC. It codes for CASSLGTGRETQYF.

The chain uses TRBV4-1 and TRBJ2-1; a weak D match, TRBD2 (5 bases). Germline CDR1 and CDR2: MGHRA and YSYEKL. V lost 1 base to trimming and J lost 7 bases, with 20 bases between them. This CDR3 comprises 17 residues. In DNA, the CDR3 is TGCGCCAGCAGCCAAGCATCTGGAGGATTGATGATTAATGAGCAGTTCTTC. Its translation: CASSQASGGLMINEQFF.

This chain connects TRBV6-5 to TRBJ1-2; no reliable D call. Germline CDR1 MNHEY, CDR2 SVGAGI. The CDR3 is made up of 13 amino acids. Trimming shortened V by 5 bases and J by 10 bases, and 17 bases separated the two germline ends. This CDR3 is CASSVGLPPTYTF. In DNA, the CDR3 is TGTGCCAGCAGTGTCGGACTCCCACCCACCTACACCTTC.

The rearrangement joins TRBV6-4 to TRBJ1-3; no firm D call. Trimming took off 6 bases at V and 4 bases at J, with 16 bases between the two ends. The germline CDR1 and CDR2 sequences are MRHNA and SNTAGT. This CDR3 contains 15 residues. CDR3 in amino acids: CASSPGRGSGNTIYF. DNA for the CDR3: TGTGCCAGCAGCCCCGGTCGGGGATCGGGAAACACCATATATTTT.

The rearrangement links TRBV9 to TRBJ1-4; 10 bases agree with TRBD1. The CDR3 consists of 16 residues. The germline V gene encodes CDR1 SGDLS and CDR2 YYNGEE. V shed 4 bases, J shed 5 bases, and the junction held 8 bases outside the gene matches. CDR3 region: CASSQYEGQGNEKLFF. The CDR3 coding sequence is TGTGCCAGCAGCCAATACGAGGGACAGGGGAATGAAAAACTGTTTTTT.

This clone was recorded a few times. V gene TRBV10-3 combines with J gene TRBJ1-1, with a weak D call TRBD1 (5 bases). CDR3 length: 17 amino acids. The germline V gene encodes CDR1 ENHRY and CDR2 SYGVKD. V dropped 6 bases and J dropped 6 bases, with 26 bases sitting between them. This chain's CDR3 is CAISRGIGRHGGPEAFF. The CDR3 DNA reads TGTGCCATCAGCCGAGGAATTGGGCGCCACGGGGGACCTGAAGCTTTCTTT.

This chain joins TRBV4-2 and TRBJ1-1; D is ambiguous. Trimming shortened V by 0 bases and J by 1 base, and 12 bases separated the two germline ends. This CDR3 region has 16 residues. Germline V gene sequence: CDR1 LGHNA, CDR2 YNFKEQ. The CDR3 protein is CASSQDLRTGNTEAFF. CDR3 nucleotides: TGTGCCAGCAGCCAAGATCTGAGGACTGGGAACACTGAAGCTTTCTTT.

The V gene is TRBV11-1, the J gene TRBJ1-1, with TRBD1 matching 9 bases. This CDR3 is built from 14 residues. J lost 4 bases, V lost 5 bases, and 5 bases had no gene match. In germline, CDR1 is SGHAT, CDR2 FQDESV (reference sequence). CDR3 bases: TGTGCCAGCAGCCTATCGGGACAGGGCACTGAAGCTTTCTTT. It encodes CASSLSGQGTEAFF.

The J gene is TRBJ2-7, the V gene TRBV9; D is possibly TRBD2 (6 bases). Trimming took off 0 bases at V and 4 bases at J, with 20 bases between the two ends. The CDR3 totals 17 residues. Germline V gene data show CDR1 as SGDLS and CDR2 as YYNGEE. The CDR3 nucleotides read TGTGCCAGCAGCGTAGACCCCGCGGGCGGAGGGAGTTACGAGCAGTACTTC. Residues: CASSVDPAGGGSYEQYF.